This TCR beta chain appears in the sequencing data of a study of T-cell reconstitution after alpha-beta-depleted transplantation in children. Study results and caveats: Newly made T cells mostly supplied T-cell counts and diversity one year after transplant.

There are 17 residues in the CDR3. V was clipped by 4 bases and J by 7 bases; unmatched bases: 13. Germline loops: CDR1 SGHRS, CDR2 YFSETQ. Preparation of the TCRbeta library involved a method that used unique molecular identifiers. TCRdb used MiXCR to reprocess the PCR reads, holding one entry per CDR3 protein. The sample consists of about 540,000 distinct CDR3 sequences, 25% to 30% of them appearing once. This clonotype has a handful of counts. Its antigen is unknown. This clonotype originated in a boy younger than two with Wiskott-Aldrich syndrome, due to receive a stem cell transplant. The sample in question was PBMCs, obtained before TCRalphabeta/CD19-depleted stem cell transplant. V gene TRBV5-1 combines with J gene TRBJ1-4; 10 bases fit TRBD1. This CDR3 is CASSTQGQGVSGEKLFF. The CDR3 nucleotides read TGCGCCAGCAGCACCCAAGGACAGGGGGTGTCTGGTGAAAAACTGTTTTTT. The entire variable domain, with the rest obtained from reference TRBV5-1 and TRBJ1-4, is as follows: KAGVTQTPRYLIKTRGQQVTLSCSPISGHRSVSWYQQTPGQGLQFLFEYFSETQRNKGNFPGRFSGRQFSNSRSEMNVSTLELGDSALYLCASSTQGQGVSGEKLFFGSGTQLSVL.